What follows are 24 T cell receptor beta chains derived from one specimen sequenced in a study of cytomegalovirus exposure and HLA in healthy donors. Primers included in the PCR were 60 Vbeta and 13 Jbeta primers. The table came from immunoSEQ multiplex PCR; TCRdb's copy has only in-frame clones and leaves some out. Of about 130,000 clones listed, 8.5% to 10% are singletons. The material sequenced was PBMCs. The receptors here all came from a man aged 35 to 55 in good health and CMV-seronegative.

The chain links TRBV11-2 to TRBJ2-5; a weak D match, TRBD2 (5 bases). Germline CDR1 is SGHAT and CDR2 is FQNNGV. Trimming left V 2 bases short and J 2 bases short, with 9 bases between. The CDR3 totals 14 residues. Here the CDR3 DNA reads TGTGCCAGCAGCTTACAGACGGGGCAAGAGACCCAGTACTTC. It specifies CASSLQTGQETQYF.

This sequence joins TRBV7-2 and TRBJ1-2, with TRBD1 as a possible D gene (5 bases). CDR1 and CDR2 from the germline V gene are SGHTA and FQGNSA. The CDR3 is 13 amino acids. V lost 5 bases, J lost 5 bases, and 12 bases lay in between. CDR3 in DNA: TGTGCCAGCAGCCCCCCGGGGGTATATGGCTACACCTTC. Translation gives CASSPPGVYGYTF.

This chain connects TRBV6-5 to TRBJ1-4; 9 bases map to TRBD1. The CDR3 is 15 amino acids. Germline CDR1 reads MNHEY; CDR2 reads SVGAGI. V trimming: 4 bases; J trimming: 9 bases; junction bases outside the gene matches: 9. In DNA, the CDR3 is TGTGCCAGCAGTTCCTACGGGACAGGGTATAAAAAACTGTTTTTT. Protein sequence: CASSSYGTGYKKLFF.

This clone was detected a few times. The chain uses TRBV6-1 and TRBJ1-1; 7 bases agree with TRBD1. CDR1 and CDR2 (germline): MNHNS, SASEGT. The CDR3 has 15 amino acids. With 5 bases clipped from V and 6 bases from J, the junction kept 12 bases outside the gene matches. CDR3 protein: CASSFSPQGVAEAFF. The CDR3 coding sequence is TGTGCCAGCAGTTTTTCCCCCCAGGGGGTCGCTGAAGCTTTCTTT.

The chain carries TRBV19 and TRBJ1-1; 9 bases match TRBD1. Germline trimming cut 5 bases from V and 1 base from J; bases unmatched to any gene: 8. This CDR3 comprises 16 residues. Germline lookup yields CDR1 LNHDA and CDR2 SQIVND (reference sequence). CDR3: CASSLRDRVPNTEAFF. CDR3 in DNA: TGTGCCAGTAGTCTCCGGGACAGGGTCCCGAACACTGAAGCTTTCTTT.

The J gene is TRBJ2-3, the V gene TRBV7-6; 10 bases map to TRBD2. Unmatched junction bases numbered 4, after V lost 1 base and J lost 0 bases. Per germline, CDR1 SGHVS and CDR2 FNYEAQ. This CDR3 is built from 17 residues. As DNA, the CDR3 is TGTGCCAGCAGCTTAGGACTAGCGGGCCCAAGCACAGATACGCAGTATTTT. Translation: CASSLGLAGPSTDTQYF.

This clone was picked up a small number of times. The CDR3 loop reads CASRIQGGATHGYTF. CDR3 nucleotide sequence: TGTGCCAGCCGAATTCAAGGCGGGGCCACCCATGGCTACACCTTC. The chain recombines TRBV5-6 with TRBJ1-2, with a weak D call TRBD1 (5 bases). Trimming shortened V by 7 bases and J by 6 bases, and 22 bases separated the two germline ends. CDR1 and CDR2 from the germline V gene are SGHDT and YYEEEE. CDR3 length: 15 residues.

This clone appeared a few times. The chain uses TRBV10-2 and TRBJ1-1; TRBD1 matches at 9 bases. CDR3 size: 13 residues. The V gene's germline CDR1 is WSHSY and CDR2 SAAADI. Germline trimming cut 7 bases from V and 5 bases from J; bases unmatched to any gene: 5. DNA of the CDR3: TGCGCCAGCAAAGGACAGGGGTGGACTGAAGCTTTCTTT. This sequence encodes CASKGQGWTEAFF.

This clone has a handful of counts. The V and J genes are TRBV6-5 and TRBJ1-2; maybe TRBD1 (5 bases). Trimming took 4 bases from V and 4 from J, leaving 10 bases between them. This CDR3 contains 13 residues. CDR1 is MNHEY and CDR2 is SVGAGI in the germline V gene. Written as DNA, the CDR3 is TGTGCCAGCAGTTCGACAGTCTCCTATGGCTACACCTTC. It yields the protein CASSSTVSYGYTF.

The table lists this clone with a few counts. The J gene is TRBJ2-2, the V gene TRBV18, with 7 bases identical to TRBD2. The length of the CDR3 is 15 residues. CDR1 is KGHSH, CDR2 LQKENI, per germline. Unmatched junction bases numbered 4, after V lost 6 bases and J lost 0 bases. The CDR3 is CASSRLAPNTGELFF. As DNA, the CDR3 is TGTGCCAGCTCCCGACTAGCACCGAACACCGGGGAGCTGTTTTTT.

This clone showed up just a few times. The chain joins TRBV4-1 to TRBJ2-3; TRBD2 matches 7 bases. The CDR3 loop spans 17 amino acids. V lost 4 bases, J lost 0 bases, and 10 bases stayed unmatched. Germline-derived CDR1 and CDR2 are MGHRA and YSYEKL. The CDR3 protein is CASSRRDYKNSTDTQYF. The CDR3 DNA reads TGCGCCAGCAGCCGCCGGGACTACAAAAATAGCACAGATACGCAGTATTTT.

This clone was seen more than once but under ten times. This chain uses TRBV2 with TRBJ1-3; D may be TRBD1 (5 bases). V was cut by 2 bases and J by 4 bases, with 18 bases left in between. CDR1 is SNHLY and CDR2 is FYNNEI in the germline V gene. The CDR3 spans 17 residues. The DNA of the CDR3 is TGTGCCAGCAGTGAATCTAGGGGTCTCAGGAGAGGAAACACCATATATTTT. It codes for CASSESRGLRRGNTIYF.

The chain links TRBV10-2 to TRBJ2-3, with 9 bases matching TRBD2. CDR3 size: 13 residues. Germline V gene sequence: CDR1 WSHSY, CDR2 SAAADI. The trim removed 6 bases at V and 8 bases at J, leaving 6 bases unmatched. The CDR3: CASRAGGLGTQYF. CDR3 DNA: TGCGCCAGCAGGGCGGGGGGGTTAGGTACGCAGTATTTT.

The V and J genes are TRBV5-1 and TRBJ2-1; D not resolved. The CDR3 has 15 amino acids. From germline, CDR1 is SGHRS and CDR2 YFSETQ. V was pared by 4 bases and J by 2 bases, with 13 bases between. CDR3 sequence: CASSTARLPYNEQFF. The DNA for the CDR3 is TGCGCCAGCAGCACCGCTAGGCTACCCTACAATGAGCAGTTCTTC. The full variable domain, with the rest looked up from reference TRBV5-1 and TRBJ2-1, is KAGVTQTPRYLIKTRGQQVTLSCSPISGHRSVSWYQQTPGQGLQFLFEYFSETQRNKGNFPGRFSGRQFSNSRSEMNVSTLELGDSALYLCASSTARLPYNEQFFGPGTRLTVL.

V gene TRBV5-1 combines with J gene TRBJ2-1; D is perhaps TRBD2 (6 bases). The CDR3 sequence is 14 residues long. The ends were cut back, 5 bases at V and 7 bases at J, with 16 bases in the middle. Germline V CDR1 and CDR2: SGHRS, YFSETQ. The CDR3 DNA is TGCGCCAGCAGACCAACCATCCGGGGGAATGAGCAGTTCTTC. Its translation: CASRPTIRGNEQFF.

This clone has just a few counts. This chain connects TRBV10-1 to TRBJ2-5; 8 bases are shared with TRBD2. The V gene end was trimmed by 0 bases and the J gene end by 4 bases; junction bases not matched to a gene: 4. The V gene's germline CDR1 is WNHNN and CDR2 SYGVQD (reference sequence). The CDR3 length is 15 residues. For the CDR3, the DNA is TGCGCCAGCAGTGAGTCGTCCAGCGGGGGAGAGACCCAGTACTTC. Amino acids: CASSESSSGGETQYF.

CDR3 bases: TGCGCCAGCCGCCTTTGCAGTAGCGGGGGGTTCAGGAGCTCCTACGAGCAGTACTTC. Translating it yields CASRLCSSGGFRSSYEQYF. This sequence joins TRBV23-1 and TRBJ2-7, with TRBD2 identical over 10 bases. TRBV23-1 is reported as an ORF; its role is uncertain. Trimming removed 8 bases from V and 0 bases from J; junction bases left unmatched: 19. The CDR3 is made up of 19 amino acids.

In nucleotides, the CDR3 is TGTGCCAGCAGTCTCCGTGGGAGTAATTCACCCCTCCACTTT. Translating gives CASSLRGSNSPLHF. This chain joins TRBV2 and TRBJ1-6; D not certain. The CDR3 consists of 14 residues. Germline-derived CDR1 and CDR2 are SNHLY and FYNNEI. V lost 5 bases to trimming and J lost 6 bases, with 11 bases between them.

This clone was found a few times. V usage is TRBV2 and J usage is TRBJ2-3, with 7 bases matching TRBD2. This CDR3 spans 13 amino acids. V shed 8 bases and J 5 bases; nucleotides not matched to a gene: 7. Germline-derived CDR1 and CDR2 are SNHLY and FYNNEI. CDR3 in DNA: TGTGCCAGCGGGCAGGGAGGGATAGATACGCAGTATTTT. Amino acids: CASGQGGIDTQYF.

As for this clone: A read error may account for a junction end that differs from germline. The V call is TRBV27, the J call TRBJ1-2; TRBD1 might be the D (6 bases). Germline CDR1 MNHEY, CDR2 SMNVEV (reference sequence). This CDR3 contains 13 residues. Here the CDR3 DNA reads TGTGCCAGCAGTCGTGGACAGTGGTACGGCTACCCCTTC. Amino acids: CASSRGQWYGYPF.

This clone was observed a few times. Other DNA sequences in this specimen translate into the identical CDR3. The chain employs TRBV6-5 and TRBJ2-5; D is unresolved. The V gene's germline CDR1 is MNHEY and CDR2 SVGAGI. Trimming removed 10 bases from V and 5 bases from J, with 8 bases in between. This CDR3 contains 10 residues. The CDR3 coding sequence is TGTGCCACACATAGCGAGACCCAGTACTTC. It yields the protein CATHSETQYF.

This clone was counted between two and nine times. This chain links TRBV4-1 with TRBJ2-1, with 8 bases that match TRBD2. The germline CDR1 and CDR2 sequences are MGHRA and YSYEKL. With 2 bases clipped from V and 8 bases from J, the junction kept 5 bases outside the gene matches. CDR3 size: 14 residues. This CDR3 is CASSQSRGGYEQFF. The CDR3 DNA reads as TGCGCCAGCAGCCAATCCCGGGGGGGCTATGAGCAGTTCTTC.

This clone appeared a few times. Other DNA sequences in the sample encode the same CDR3. This chain connects TRBV15 to TRBJ1-5; D uncertain. Germline CDR1 LNHNV, CDR2 YYDKDF (reference sequence). Between the trimmed V and J ends, which lost 0 bases and 2 bases, there was a span of 8 bases. The CDR3 loop spans 15 amino acids. CDR3 amino acids: CATSRDRVGNQPQHF. CDR3 DNA: TGTGCCACCAGCAGAGATCGGGTTGGCAATCAGCCCCAGCATTTT.

This clone came up a few times. This chain uses TRBV4-1 with TRBJ1-1; TRBD1 matches at 8 bases. The CDR3 has 12 residues. Germline loops: CDR1 MGHRA, CDR2 YSYEKL. J lost 11 bases, V lost 0 bases, and 2 bases had no gene match. CDR3 bases: TGCGCCAGCAGCCAAGATGGGGACAGGGCTTTCTTT. This gives the protein CASSQDGDRAFF.